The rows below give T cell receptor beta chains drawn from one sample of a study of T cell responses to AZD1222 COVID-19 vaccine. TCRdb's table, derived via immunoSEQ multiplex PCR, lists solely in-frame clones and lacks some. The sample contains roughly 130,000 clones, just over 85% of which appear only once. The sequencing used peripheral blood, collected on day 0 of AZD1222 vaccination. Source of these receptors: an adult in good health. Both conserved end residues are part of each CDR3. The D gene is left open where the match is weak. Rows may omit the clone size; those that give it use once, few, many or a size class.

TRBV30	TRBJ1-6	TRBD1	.	TGTGCCTGGAGCGCAGACAGGGGAAGCTCCTATAATTCACCCCTCCACTTT	CAWSADRGSSYNSPLHF
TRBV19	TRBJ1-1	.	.	TGTGCCAGTAGTATAGGTAAGGGCTGGGGCACTGAAGCTTTCTTT	CASSIGKGWGTEAFF
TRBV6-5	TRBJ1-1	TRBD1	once	TGTGCCAGCAGCGGGGAAGGGGGCCGGACTGAAGCTTTCTTT	CASSGEGGRTEAFF
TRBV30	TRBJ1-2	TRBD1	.	TGTGCCTGGAGTACCGACAGGGTTTCCCTCTATGGCTACACCTTC	CAWSTDRVSLYGYTF
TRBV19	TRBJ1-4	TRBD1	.	TGTGCCAGTGGCAACTACGGGACAGGGGGTGAAAAACTGTTTTTT	CASGNYGTGGEKLFF
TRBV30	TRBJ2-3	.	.	TGTGCCTGGAGTACGGCGGGGGCCTTCACAGATACGCAGTATTTT	CAWSTAGAFTDTQYF
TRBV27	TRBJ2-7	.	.	TGTGCCAGCAGTCTTAATTTTTGGAACGAGCAGTACTTC	CASSLNFWNEQYF
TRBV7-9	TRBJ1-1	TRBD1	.	TGTGCCAGCAGCCCGACGACAGGGAGAAGGAACACTGAAGCTTTCTTT	CASSPTTGRRNTEAFF
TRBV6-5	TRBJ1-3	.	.	TGTGCCGTTGGGGCCGGAAACACCATATATTTT	CAVGAGNTIYF
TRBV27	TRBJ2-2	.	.	TGTGCCAGCAGTCCACCTTCCACCGGACCGATGTATGTAGGGGAGCTGTTTTTT	CASSPPSTGPMYVGELFF
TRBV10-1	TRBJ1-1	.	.	TGCGCCAGCAGTCGGGGGAACACTGAAGCTTTCTTT	CASSRGNTEAFF
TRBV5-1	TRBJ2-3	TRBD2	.	TGCGCCAGCAGCTTGGGAACTAGCGGGATGAGGACAGATACGCAGTATTTT	CASSLGTSGMRTDTQYF
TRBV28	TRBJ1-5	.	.	TGTGCCAGCGACGTTCGGGGTCAGCCCCAGCATTTT	CASDVRGQPQHF
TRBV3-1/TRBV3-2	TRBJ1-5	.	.	TGTGCCAGCAGCCAAGCCGGACAGCTCAATCAGCCCCAGCATTTT	CASSQAGQLNQPQHF
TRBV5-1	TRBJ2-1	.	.	TGCGCCAGCAGCTCGCCAAAAACTCTGGGTGGGCAGGGGCCCTACAATGAGCAGTTCTTC	CASSSPKTLGGQGPYNEQFF
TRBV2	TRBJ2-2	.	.	TGTGCCAGCAGCCCAGGGGCGGTCACCGGGGAGCTGTTTTTT	CASSPGAVTGELFF
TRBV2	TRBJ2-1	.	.	TGTGCCAGCAGTACTCAGGGAAGCTCCTACAATGAGCAGTTCTTC	CASSTQGSSYNEQFF
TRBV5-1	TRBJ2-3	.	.	TGCGCCAGCAGCCGTCTAGGCGCACCTAGCACAGATACGCAGTATTTT	CASSRLGAPSTDTQYF
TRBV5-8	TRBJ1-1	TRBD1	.	TGTGCCAGCAGCGCGGCCTCAGGGGGTAGAGGCACTGAAGCTTTCTTT	CASSAASGGRGTEAFF
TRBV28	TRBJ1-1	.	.	TGTGCCAGCAGTCGGCAGGGGTGGACTGAAGCTTTCTTT	CASSRQGWTEAFF
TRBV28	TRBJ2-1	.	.	TGTGCCAGCACCTCTCAAGCCCCCTACAATGAGCAGTTCTTC	CASTSQAPYNEQFF
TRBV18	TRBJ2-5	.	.	TGTGCCAGCTCACCAGGGGGACTCCAAGAGACCCAGTACTTC	CASSPGGLQETQYF
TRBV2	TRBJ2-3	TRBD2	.	TGTGCCAGCAGTGATGCTCTAGCGGGAGGGCCAGATACGCAGTATTTT	CASSDALAGGPDTQYF
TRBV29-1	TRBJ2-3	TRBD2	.	TGCAGCGTGGACGGGACTAGCGGAGGCACAGATACGCAGTATTTT	CSVDGTSGGTDTQYF
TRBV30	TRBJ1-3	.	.	TGTGCCTGGAGTGCCTTGGGGGCCTCTGGAAACACCATATATTTT	CAWSALGASGNTIYF
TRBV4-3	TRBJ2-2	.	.	TGCGCCAGCAGCCAAGATCTTGGCAGGGCGGGCGGGGAGCTGTTTTTT	CASSQDLGRAGGELFF
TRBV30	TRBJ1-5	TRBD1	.	TGTGCCTTCCGGGACAGGGCAGGAAGCAATCAGCCCCAGCATTTT	CAFRDRAGSNQPQHF
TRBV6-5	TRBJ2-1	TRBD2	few	TGTGCCAGCAGTTACGAGACTAGCGGGAGGAATAATGAGCAGTTCTTC	CASSYETSGRNNEQFF
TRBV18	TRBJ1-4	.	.	TGTGCCAGCTCACCCCAACGCAATGAAAAACTGTTTTTT	CASSPQRNEKLFF
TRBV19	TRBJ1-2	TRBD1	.	TGTGCCAGTAGTATAGTATTGGTACAGGGGGCGCGGGGGATCTATGGCTACACCTTC	CASSIVLVQGARGIYGYTF
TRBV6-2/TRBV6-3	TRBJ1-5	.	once	TGTGCCAGCAGTTACGTGGTAGGGCAGCCCCAGCATTTT	CASSYVVGQPQHF
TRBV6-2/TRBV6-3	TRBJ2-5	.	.	TGTGCCAGCAGGCCTCGGGTGGCGGCGGAGACCCAGTACTTC	CASRPRVAAETQYF
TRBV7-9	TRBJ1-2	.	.	TGTGCCAGCAGCTTTGTCGGGACTAGCTCGGATGGCTACACCTTC	CASSFVGTSSDGYTF
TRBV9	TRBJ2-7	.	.	TGTGCCAGCAGCGTAGAAAGCGGCAGACCTAGTCTGGGCGAGCAGTACTTC	CASSVESGRPSLGEQYF
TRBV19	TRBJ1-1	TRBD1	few	TGTGCCAGTAGTATAAGGGGGCGACAGGATGAAGCTTTCTTT	CASSIRGRQDEAFF
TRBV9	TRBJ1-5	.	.	TGTGCCAGCAGCGTAGGTGGGGTCCTGGGTCAGCCCCAGCATTTT	CASSVGGVLGQPQHF
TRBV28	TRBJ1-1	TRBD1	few	TGTGCCAGCAGTCTCCCGGGACAGCCGAACACTGAAGCTTTCTTT	CASSLPGQPNTEAFF
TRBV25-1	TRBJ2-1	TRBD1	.	TGTGCCAGCAGCGTAGACAGGGGATCCGACAATGAGCAGTTCTTC	CASSVDRGSDNEQFF
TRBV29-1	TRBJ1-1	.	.	TGCAGCGTTGACAGGGGTGCTGAAGCTTTCTTT	CSVDRGAEAFF
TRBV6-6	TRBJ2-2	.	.	TGTGCCAGCAGGTCCCAGGGGACCGGGGAGCTGTTTTTT	CASRSQGTGELFF
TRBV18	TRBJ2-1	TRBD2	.	TGTGCCAGCTCACCAGCTAGCGGGAGGTACAATGAGCAGTTCTTC	CASSPASGRYNEQFF
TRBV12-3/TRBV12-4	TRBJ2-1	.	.	TGTGCCAGCAGTTTAAGGGGGGAGGTTAAGTTCTTC	CASSLRGEVKFF
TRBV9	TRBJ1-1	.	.	TGTGCCAGCAGCGTAGACCCGGGCTTGAACACTGAAGCTTTCTTT	CASSVDPGLNTEAFF
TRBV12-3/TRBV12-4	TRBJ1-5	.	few	TGTGCCAGCAGCCTCTACCGCGGGGCCCAGCATTTT	CASSLYRGAQHF
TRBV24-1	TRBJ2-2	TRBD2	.	TGTGCCACCAGTGGGACTAGAGGAGGCGGGGAGCTGTTTTTT	CATSGTRGGGELFF
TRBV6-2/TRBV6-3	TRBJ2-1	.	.	TGTGCCAGCAGTTACTCCGGGCTAGCTAGGGCTGAGCAGTTCTTC	CASSYSGLARAEQFF
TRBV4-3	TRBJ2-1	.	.	TGCGCCAGCAGCCAAGATACCGGGAGCAGAAATGAGCAGTTCTTC	CASSQDTGSRNEQFF